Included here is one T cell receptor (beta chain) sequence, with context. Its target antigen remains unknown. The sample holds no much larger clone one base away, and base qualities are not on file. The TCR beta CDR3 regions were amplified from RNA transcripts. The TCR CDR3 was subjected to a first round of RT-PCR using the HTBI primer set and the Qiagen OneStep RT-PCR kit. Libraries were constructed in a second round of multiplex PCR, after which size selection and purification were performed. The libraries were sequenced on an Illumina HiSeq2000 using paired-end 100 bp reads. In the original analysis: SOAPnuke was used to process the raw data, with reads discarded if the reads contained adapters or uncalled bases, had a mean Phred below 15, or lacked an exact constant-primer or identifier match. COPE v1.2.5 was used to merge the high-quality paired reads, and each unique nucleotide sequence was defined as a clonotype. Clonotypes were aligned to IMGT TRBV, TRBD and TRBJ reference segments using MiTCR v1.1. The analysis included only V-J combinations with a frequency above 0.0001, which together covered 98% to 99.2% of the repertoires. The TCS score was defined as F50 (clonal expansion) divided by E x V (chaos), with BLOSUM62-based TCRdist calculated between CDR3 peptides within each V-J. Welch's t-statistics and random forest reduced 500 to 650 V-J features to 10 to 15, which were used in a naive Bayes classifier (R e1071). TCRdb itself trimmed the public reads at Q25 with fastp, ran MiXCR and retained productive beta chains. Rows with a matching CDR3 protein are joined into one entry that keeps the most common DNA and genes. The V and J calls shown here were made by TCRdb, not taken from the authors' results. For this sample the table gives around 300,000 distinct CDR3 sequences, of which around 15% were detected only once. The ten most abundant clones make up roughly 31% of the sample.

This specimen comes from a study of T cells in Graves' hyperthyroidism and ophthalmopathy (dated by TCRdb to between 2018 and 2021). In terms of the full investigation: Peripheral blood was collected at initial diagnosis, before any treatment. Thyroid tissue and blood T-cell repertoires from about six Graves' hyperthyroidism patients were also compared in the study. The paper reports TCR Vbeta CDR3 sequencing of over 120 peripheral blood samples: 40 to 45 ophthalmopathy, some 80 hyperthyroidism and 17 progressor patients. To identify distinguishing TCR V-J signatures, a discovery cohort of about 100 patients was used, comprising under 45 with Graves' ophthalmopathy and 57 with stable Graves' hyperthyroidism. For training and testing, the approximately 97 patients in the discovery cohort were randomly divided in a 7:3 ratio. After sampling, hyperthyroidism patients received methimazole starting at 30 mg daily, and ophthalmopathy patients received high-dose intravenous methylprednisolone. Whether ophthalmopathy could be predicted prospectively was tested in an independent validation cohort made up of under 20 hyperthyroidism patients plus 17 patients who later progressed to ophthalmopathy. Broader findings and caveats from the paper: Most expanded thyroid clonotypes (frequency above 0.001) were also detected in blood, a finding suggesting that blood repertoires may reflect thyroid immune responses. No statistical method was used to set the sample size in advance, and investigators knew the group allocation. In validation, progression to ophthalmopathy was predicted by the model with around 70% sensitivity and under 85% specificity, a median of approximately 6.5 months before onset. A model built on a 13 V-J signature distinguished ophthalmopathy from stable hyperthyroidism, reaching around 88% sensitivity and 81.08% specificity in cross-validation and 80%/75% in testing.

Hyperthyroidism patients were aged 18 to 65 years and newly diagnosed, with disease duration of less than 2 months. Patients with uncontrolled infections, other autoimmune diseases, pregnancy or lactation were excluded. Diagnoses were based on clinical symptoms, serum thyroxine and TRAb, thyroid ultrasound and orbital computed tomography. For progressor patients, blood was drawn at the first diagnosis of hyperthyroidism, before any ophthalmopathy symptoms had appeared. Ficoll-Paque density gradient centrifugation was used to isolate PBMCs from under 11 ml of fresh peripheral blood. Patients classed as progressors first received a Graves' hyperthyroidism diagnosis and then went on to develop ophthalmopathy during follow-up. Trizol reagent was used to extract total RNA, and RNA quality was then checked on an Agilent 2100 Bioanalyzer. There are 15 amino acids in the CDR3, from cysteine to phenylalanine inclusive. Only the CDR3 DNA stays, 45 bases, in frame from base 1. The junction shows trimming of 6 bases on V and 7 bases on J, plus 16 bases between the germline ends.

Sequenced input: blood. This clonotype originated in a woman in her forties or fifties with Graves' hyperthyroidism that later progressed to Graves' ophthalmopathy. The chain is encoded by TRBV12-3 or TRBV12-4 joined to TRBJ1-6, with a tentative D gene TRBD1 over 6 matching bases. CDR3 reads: CASSTGGRTNSPLHF. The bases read TGTGCCAGCAGCACGGGGGGCAGGACAAATTCACCCCTCCACTTT.